The rows below give T cell receptor beta chains drawn from one sample of a study of shared clonotypes between healthy human individuals. Produced via immunoSEQ multiplex PCR; TCRdb's table is partial and in-frame only. Of over a million clones listed, approximately 80% are singletons. Sequenced sample: memory CD4+ T cells from PBMCs. All receptors come from a man younger than 30 in good health. Some clones in this sample may be carry-over from other donors' samples. CDR3s include the opening cysteine and the closing phenylalanine or tryptophan.

V gene: TRBV4-2; CDR3 protein: CASSQEVGTNTGELFF
V gene: TRBV6-1; CDR3 protein: CAGWTGRYDQPQHF
V gene: TRBV5-8; CDR3 protein: CASNEWAGNQPQHF
V gene: TRBV18; CDR3 protein: CASSPRSEKLFF
V gene: TRBV7-2; CDR3 protein: CASSLDSQEGRLGGYTF
V gene: TRBV5-1; CDR3 protein: CASSLVSRGIDEQYF
V gene: TRBV14; CDR3 protein: CASSQGRLALDTQYF
V gene: TRBV6-5; CDR3 protein: CATFTNNSPLHF
V gene: TRBV20-1; CDR3 protein: CSATDPPEQFF
V gene: TRBV9; CDR3 protein: CASSLQGDTEAFF
V gene: TRBV5-1; CDR3 protein: CASNQGREDEQFF
V gene: TRBV27; CDR3 protein: CASKGTGGGQPQHF
V gene: TRBV27; CDR3 protein: CASRLRGGGEAFF
V gene: TRBV10-3; CDR3 protein: CATKATGAQETQYF
V gene: TRBV28; CDR3 protein: CASSLVGVGNTIYF
V gene: TRBV27; CDR3 protein: CASSRGRGTDTQYF
V gene: TRBV7-3; CDR3 protein: CASSLSRDREEGYTF
V gene: TRBV7-2; CDR3 protein: CASGTGLHYSNQPQHF
V gene: TRBV10-2; CDR3 protein: CASSESLLQGGMNTEAFF
V gene: TRBV30; CDR3 protein: CAWIVPSSGNTIYF
V gene: TRBV7-3; CDR3 protein: CASSSSGGGYEQYF
V gene: TRBV19; CDR3 protein: CASSSRLAGGPAGHNEQFF
V gene: TRBV13; CDR3 protein: CASSPYESPFSSYNEQFF
V gene: TRBV2; CDR3 protein: CASSYSRGTGELFF
V gene: TRBV28; CDR3 protein: CASSPQGAVETQYF
V gene: TRBV5-1; CDR3 protein: CASSHSIGQGKNYGYTF
V gene: TRBV2; CDR3 protein: CASNYGADTQYF
V gene: TRBV7-2; CDR3 protein: CASSRYDEGDTEAFF
V gene: TRBV10-3; CDR3 protein: CAISETGLLNTEAFF
V gene: TRBV10-3; CDR3 protein: CAISDSEDRGSTNEKLFF
V gene: TRBV2; CDR3 protein: CASSGASGRGDKQYF
V gene: TRBV6-5; CDR3 protein: CASRTRVHEQYF
V gene: TRBV14; CDR3 protein: CASSPPATPYGYTF
V gene: TRBV18; CDR3 protein: CASSPPRASGRAGGYEQYF
V gene: TRBV28; CDR3 protein: CASSGGSYYGYTF
V gene: TRBV5-1; CDR3 protein: CASSLEALGGYTF
V gene: TRBV13; CDR3 protein: CASSLPGLLGNEQFF
V gene: TRBV7-3; CDR3 protein: CASSLASGRAANTGELFF
V gene: TRBV5-1; CDR3 protein: CASSLALQGPGNTIYF
V gene: TRBV5-5; CDR3 protein: CASSLGFRGNYEQYF
V gene: TRBV28; CDR3 protein: CASSLTGGGEKLFF
V gene: TRBV5-1; CDR3 protein: CASSSQGVDSGNTIYF
V gene: TRBV5-1; CDR3 protein: CASSLTDSGANVLTF
V gene: TRBV6-5; CDR3 protein: CASSRIVVGELFF
V gene: TRBV20-1; CDR3 protein: CSARGQYGYTF
V gene: TRBV18; CDR3 protein: CASSPSPHIYNEQFF
V gene: TRBV19; CDR3 protein: CASSPQRGRPVNIQYF
V gene: TRBV18; CDR3 protein: CASSPKTTDTQYF
V gene: TRBV20-1; CDR3 protein: CSARENYGYTF
V gene: TRBV28; CDR3 protein: CASSSPAAGSNQPQHF
V gene: TRBV27; CDR3 protein: CASKRAGPNTDTQYF
V gene: TRBV15; CDR3 protein: CATAGQGNTEAFF
V gene: TRBV19; CDR3 protein: CASSIEAGVSYEQYF
V gene: TRBV10-3; CDR3 protein: CAISESPEKLFF
V gene: TRBV5-1; CDR3 protein: CASSLFSTDFNYGYTF
V gene: TRBV19; CDR3 protein: CASSSTSYNEQFF
V gene: TRBV21-1; CDR3 protein: CASRNREWNTGELFF